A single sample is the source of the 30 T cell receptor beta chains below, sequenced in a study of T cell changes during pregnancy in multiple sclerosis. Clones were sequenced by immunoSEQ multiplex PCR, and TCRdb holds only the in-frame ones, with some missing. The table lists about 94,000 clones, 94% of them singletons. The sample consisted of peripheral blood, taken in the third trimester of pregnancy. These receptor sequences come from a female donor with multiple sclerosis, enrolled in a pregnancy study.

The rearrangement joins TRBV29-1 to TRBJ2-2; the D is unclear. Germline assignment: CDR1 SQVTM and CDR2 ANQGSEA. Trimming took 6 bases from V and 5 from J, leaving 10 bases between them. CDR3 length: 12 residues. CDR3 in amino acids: CSVHRPTGELFF. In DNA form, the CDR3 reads TGCAGCGTCCACAGACCTACCGGGGAGCTGTTTTTT.

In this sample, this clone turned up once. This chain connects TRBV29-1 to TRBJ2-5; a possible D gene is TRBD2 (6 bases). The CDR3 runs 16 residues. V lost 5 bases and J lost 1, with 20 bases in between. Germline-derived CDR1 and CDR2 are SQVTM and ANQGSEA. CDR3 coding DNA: TGCAGCGTTCGAACAACGAATACGCGGGGCCAAGAGACCCAGTACTTC. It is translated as CSVRTTNTRGQETQYF.

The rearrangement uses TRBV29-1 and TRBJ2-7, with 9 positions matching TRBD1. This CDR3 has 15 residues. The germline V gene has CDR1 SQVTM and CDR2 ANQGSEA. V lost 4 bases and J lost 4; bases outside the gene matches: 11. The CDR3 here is CSVVFRRDRVYEQYF. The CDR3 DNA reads TGCAGCGTTGTATTTCGGCGGGACAGGGTGTACGAGCAGTACTTC.

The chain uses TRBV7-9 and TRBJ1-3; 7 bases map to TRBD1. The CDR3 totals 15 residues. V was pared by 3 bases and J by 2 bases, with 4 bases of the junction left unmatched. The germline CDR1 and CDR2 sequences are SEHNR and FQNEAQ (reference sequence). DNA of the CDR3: TGTGCCAGCAGCTTGAGAGGGGGCACTGGAAACACCATATATTTT. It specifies CASSLRGGTGNTIYF.

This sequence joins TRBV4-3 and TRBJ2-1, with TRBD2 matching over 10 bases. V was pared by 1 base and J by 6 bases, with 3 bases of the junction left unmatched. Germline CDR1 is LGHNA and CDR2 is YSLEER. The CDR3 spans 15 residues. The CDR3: CASSQGLAGVNEQFF. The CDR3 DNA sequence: TGCGCCAGCAGCCAAGGGCTAGCGGGAGTCAATGAGCAGTTCTTC.

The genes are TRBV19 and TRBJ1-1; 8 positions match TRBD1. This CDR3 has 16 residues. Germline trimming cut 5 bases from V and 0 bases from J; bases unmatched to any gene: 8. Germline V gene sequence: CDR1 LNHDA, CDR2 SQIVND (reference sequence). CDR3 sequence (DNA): TGTGCCAGTAGTTCCGCGCCGGACAGGGTGAACACTGAAGCTTTCTTT. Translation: CASSSAPDRVNTEAFF.

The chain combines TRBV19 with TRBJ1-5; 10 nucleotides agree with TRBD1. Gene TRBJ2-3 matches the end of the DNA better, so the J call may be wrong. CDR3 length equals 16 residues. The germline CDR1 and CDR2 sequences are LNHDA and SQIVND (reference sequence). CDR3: CASKRGQGNSNQPQYF. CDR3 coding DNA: TGTGCCAGTAAAAGGGGACAGGGGAATAGCAATCAGCCCCAGTATTTT.

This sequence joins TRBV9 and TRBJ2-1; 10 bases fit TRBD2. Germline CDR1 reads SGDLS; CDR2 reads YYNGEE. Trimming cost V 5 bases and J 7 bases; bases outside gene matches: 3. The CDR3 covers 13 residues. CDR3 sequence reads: CASRASGSNEQFF. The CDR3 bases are TGTGCCAGCAGGGCTAGCGGGAGTAATGAGCAGTTCTTC.

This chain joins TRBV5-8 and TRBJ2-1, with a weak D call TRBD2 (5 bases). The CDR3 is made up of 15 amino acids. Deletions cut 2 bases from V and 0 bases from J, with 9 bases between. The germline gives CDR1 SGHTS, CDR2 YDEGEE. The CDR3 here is CASSFSGSSYNEQFF. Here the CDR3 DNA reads TGTGCCAGCAGCTTCAGCGGTAGCTCCTACAATGAGCAGTTCTTC.

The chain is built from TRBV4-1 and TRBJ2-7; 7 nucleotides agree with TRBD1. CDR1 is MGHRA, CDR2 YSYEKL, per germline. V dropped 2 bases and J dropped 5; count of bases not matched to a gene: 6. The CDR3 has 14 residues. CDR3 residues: CASSQPRQGHEQYF. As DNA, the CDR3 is TGCGCCAGCAGCCAACCCCGACAGGGACACGAGCAGTACTTC.

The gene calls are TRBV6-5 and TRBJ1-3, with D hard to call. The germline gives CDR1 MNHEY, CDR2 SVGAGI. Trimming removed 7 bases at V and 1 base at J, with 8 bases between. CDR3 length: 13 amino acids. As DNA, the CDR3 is TGTGCCAGCAAGGAGATATCTGGAAACACCATATATTTT. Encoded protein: CASKEISGNTIYF.

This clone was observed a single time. CDR3 protein: CASSYTGQADEGYTF. The CDR3 nucleotides are TGTGCCAGCAGTTACACGGGACAGGCGGACGAGGGCTACACCTTC. The genes are TRBV6-6 and TRBJ1-2; 8 bases map to TRBD1. Per germline, CDR1 MNHNY and CDR2 SVGAGI (reference sequence). V gave up 2 bases and J gave up 8 bases; unmatched junction bases: 10. The CDR3 covers 15 residues.

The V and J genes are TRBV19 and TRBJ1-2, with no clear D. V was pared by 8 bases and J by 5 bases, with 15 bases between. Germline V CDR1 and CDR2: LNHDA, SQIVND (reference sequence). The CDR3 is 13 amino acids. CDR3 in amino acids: CASRPEAIYGYTF. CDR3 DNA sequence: TGTGCCAGTCGCCCAGAGGCGATATATGGCTACACCTTC. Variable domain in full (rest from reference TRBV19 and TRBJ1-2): DGGITQSPKYLFRKEGQNVTLSCEQNLNHDAMYWYRQDPGQGLRLIYYSQIVNDFQKGDIAEGYSVSREKKESFPLTVTSAQKNPTAFYLCASRPEAIYGYTFGSGTRLTVV.

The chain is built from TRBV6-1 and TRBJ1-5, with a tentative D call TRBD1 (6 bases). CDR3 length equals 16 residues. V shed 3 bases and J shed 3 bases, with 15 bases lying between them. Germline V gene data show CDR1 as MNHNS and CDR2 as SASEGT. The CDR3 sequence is CASSDRDMGFNQPQHF. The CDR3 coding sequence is TGTGCCAGCAGTGACCGGGACATGGGATTCAATCAGCCCCAGCATTTT.

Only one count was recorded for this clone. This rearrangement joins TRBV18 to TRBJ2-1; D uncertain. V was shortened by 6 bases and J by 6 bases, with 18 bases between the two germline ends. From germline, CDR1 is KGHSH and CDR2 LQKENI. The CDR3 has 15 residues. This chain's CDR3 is CASSRTPATGNEQFF. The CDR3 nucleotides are TGTGCCAGCTCCCGTACCCCCGCTACTGGCAATGAGCAGTTCTTC. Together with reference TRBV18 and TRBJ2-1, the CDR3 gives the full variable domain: NAGVMQNPRHLVRRRGQEARLRCSPMKGHSHVYWYRQLPEEGLKFMVYLQKENIIDESGMPKERFSAEFPKEGPSILRIQQVVRGDSAAYFCASSRTPATGNEQFFGPGTRLTVL.

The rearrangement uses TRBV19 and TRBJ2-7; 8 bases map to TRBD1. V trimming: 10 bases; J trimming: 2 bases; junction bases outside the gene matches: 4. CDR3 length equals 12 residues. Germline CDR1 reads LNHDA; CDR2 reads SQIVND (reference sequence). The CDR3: CATRQGPYEQYF. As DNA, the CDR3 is TGTGCCACCCGACAGGGGCCCTACGAGCAGTACTTC.

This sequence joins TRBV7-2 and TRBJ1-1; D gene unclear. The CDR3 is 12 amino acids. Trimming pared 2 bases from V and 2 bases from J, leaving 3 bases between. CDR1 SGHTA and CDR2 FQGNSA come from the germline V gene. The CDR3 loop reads CASSLLNTEAFF. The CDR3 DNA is TGTGCCAGCAGCTTACTCAACACTGAAGCTTTCTTT.

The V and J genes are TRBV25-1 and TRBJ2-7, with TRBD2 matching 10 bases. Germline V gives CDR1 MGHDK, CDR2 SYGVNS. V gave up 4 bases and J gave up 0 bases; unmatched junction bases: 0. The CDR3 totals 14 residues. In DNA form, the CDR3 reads TGTGCCAGCAGTGCTAGCGGGAGCTCCTACGAGCAGTACTTC. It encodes CASSASGSSYEQYF.

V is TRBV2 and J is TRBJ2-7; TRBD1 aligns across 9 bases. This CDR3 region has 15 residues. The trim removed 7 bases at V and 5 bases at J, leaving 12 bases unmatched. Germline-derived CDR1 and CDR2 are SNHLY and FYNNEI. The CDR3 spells CASTSPDRGVNEQYF. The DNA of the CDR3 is TGTGCCAGCACCTCTCCCGACAGGGGGGTCAACGAGCAGTACTTC.

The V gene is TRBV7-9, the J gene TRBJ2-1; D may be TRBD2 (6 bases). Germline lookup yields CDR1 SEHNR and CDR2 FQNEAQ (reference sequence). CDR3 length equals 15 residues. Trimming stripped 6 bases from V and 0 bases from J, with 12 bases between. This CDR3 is CASRDGGNSYNEQFF. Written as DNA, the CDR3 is TGTGCCAGCAGAGACGGAGGGAACTCCTACAATGAGCAGTTCTTC.

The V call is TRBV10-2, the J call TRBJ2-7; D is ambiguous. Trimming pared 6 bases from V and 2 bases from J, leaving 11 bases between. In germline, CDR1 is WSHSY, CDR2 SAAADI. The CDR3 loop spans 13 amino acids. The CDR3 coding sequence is TGCGCCAGCAGCCCCCCCCTAACCTACGAGCAGTACTTC. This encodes CASSPPLTYEQYF.

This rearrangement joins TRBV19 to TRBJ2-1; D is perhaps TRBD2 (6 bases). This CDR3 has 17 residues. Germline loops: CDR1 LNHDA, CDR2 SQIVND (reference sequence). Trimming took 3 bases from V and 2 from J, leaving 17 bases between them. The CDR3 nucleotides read TGTGCCAGTAGTATTTCCAGCGGGTTCACCACCTACAATGAGCAGTTCTTC. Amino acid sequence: CASSISSGFTTYNEQFF.

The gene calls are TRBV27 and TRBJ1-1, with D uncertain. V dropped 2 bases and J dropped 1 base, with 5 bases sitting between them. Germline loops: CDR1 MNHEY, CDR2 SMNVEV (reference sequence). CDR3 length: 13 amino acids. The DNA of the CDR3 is TGTGCCAGCAGTTTAACAGAGAACACTGAAGCTTTCTTT. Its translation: CASSLTENTEAFF.

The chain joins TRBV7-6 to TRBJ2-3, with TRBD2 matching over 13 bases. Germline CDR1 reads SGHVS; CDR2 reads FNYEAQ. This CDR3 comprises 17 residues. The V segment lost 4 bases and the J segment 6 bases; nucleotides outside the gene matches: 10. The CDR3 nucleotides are TGTGCCAGCAGCTCAAGACTAGCGGGAGGCCTCAGGGATACGCAGTATTTT. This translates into CASSSRLAGGLRDTQYF.

The CDR3 protein is CAWSGPNPGRGRGVSYEQYF. The CDR3, as DNA: TGTGCCTGGAGTGGCCCGAACCCTGGCAGGGGGCGCGGGGTCTCCTACGAGCAGTACTTC. The rearrangement joins TRBV30 to TRBJ2-7; 8 positions agree with TRBD1. The CDR3 has 20 residues. The germline gives CDR1 GTSNPN, CDR2 SVGIG (reference sequence). V was clipped by 1 base and J by 0 bases; unmatched bases: 20.

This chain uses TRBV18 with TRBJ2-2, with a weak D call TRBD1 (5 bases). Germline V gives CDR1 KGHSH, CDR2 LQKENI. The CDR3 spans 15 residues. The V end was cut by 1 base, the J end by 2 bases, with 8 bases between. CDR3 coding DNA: TGTGCCAGCTCACCACGGCAGGGAAACACCGGGGAGCTGTTTTTT. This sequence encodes CASSPRQGNTGELFF.

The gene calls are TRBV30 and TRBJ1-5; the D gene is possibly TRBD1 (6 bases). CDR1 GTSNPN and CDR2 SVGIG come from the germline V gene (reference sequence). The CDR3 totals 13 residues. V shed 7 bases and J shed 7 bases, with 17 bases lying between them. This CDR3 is CASRRQAYQPQHF. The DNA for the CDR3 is TGTGCCTCCCGCAGACAGGCGTACCAGCCCCAGCATTTT.

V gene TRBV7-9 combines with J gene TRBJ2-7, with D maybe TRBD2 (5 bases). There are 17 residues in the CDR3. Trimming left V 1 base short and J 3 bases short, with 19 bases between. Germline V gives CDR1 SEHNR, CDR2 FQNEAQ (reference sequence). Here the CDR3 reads CASSLVSGGSPHYEQYF. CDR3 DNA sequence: TGTGCCAGCAGCTTAGTCAGCGGCGGTTCGCCCCACTACGAGCAGTACTTC.

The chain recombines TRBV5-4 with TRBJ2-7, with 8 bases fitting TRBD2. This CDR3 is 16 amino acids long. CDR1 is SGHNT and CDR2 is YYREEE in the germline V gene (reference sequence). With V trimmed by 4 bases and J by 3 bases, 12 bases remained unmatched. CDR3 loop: CASSKPRAGGDYEQYF. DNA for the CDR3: TGTGCCAGCAGCAAACCGAGGGCGGGAGGAGACTACGAGCAGTACTTC.

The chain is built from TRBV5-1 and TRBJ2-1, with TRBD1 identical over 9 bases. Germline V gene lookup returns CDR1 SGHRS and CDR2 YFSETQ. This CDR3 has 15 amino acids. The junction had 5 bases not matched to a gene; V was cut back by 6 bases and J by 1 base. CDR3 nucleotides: TGCGCCAGCAAAGCCGGGACAGGGTCCTACAATGAGCAGTTCTTC. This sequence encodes CASKAGTGSYNEQFF.